One T cell receptor beta chain is described in this entry. The data derive from a study of CD8 T cells in Susac syndrome. After extraction with the RNeasy kit, about 0.45 to 1 ug of the RNA was reverse transcribed using random hexamers. TCRdb called the immunoSEQ multiplex PCR reads again in MiXCR, with one record for every CDR3 protein. In the table there are fewer than 350,000 distinct CDR3 sequences, around 92% of which are singletons. From blood CD8+ and CD4+ T cells, the TCR beta chain was sequenced. Source material: CD4+ T cells from PBMCs. The TCR was taken from a human donor with multiple sclerosis.

This chain's CDR3 is CASSVSPMRQGGQTQYF. CDR3 sequence (DNA): TGTGCCAGCAGCGTATCCCCTATGAGGCAGGGTGGACAGACCCAGTACTTC. V is TRBV7-9 and J is TRBJ2-5, with a weak D call TRBD1 (5 bases). This CDR3 comprises 17 residues. In germline, CDR1 is SEHNR, CDR2 FQNEAQ (reference sequence). Trimming took 5 bases from V and 6 from J, leaving 25 bases between them.